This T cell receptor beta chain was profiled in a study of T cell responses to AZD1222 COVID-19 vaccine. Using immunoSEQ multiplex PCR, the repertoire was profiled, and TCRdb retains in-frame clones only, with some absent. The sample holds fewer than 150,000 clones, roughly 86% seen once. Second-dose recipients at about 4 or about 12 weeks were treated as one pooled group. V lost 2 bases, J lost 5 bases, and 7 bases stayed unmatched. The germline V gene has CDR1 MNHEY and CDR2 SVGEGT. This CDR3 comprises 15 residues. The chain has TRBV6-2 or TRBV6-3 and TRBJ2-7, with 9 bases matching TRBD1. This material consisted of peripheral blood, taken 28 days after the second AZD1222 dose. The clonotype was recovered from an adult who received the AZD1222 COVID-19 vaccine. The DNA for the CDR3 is TGTGCCAGCAGTTACCCTCGACAGGGGGGCAACGAGCAGTACTTC. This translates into CASSYPRQGGNEQYF.